Listed here are 21 T cell receptor beta chains from one sample, sequenced in a study of PD-1 blockade in classical Hodgkin lymphoma. Patients all relapsed after autologous stem cell transplantation, and there was variation in brentuximab vedotin exposure. The repertoire was sequenced with immunoSEQ multiplex PCR; TCRdb's copy has only in-frame clones and lacks some. Altogether around 25,000 clones are present, roughly 80% being singletons, with the ten largest covering about 8%. Specimen: peripheral blood mononuclear cells (PBMCs), collected before the second cycle of nivolumab. The receptors here all came from a human donor with classical Hodgkin lymphoma.

This rearrangement joins TRBV9 to TRBJ2-2; possibly TRBD1 for D (8 bases). Per germline, CDR1 SGDLS and CDR2 YYNGEE. Trimming cost V 4 bases and J 6 bases, with 13 bases left between them. This CDR3 comprises 14 residues. This chain's CDR3 is CASSRTGRAGELFF. The CDR3, as DNA: TGTGCCAGCAGCCGGACAGGGAGGGCCGGGGAGCTGTTTTTT.

Only one count was recorded for this clone. Within the sample, other DNA sequences also encode this same CDR3. The V gene is TRBV7-2, the J gene TRBJ2-7; D is perhaps TRBD2 (5 bases). This CDR3 is 11 amino acids long. Germline CDR1 reads SGHTA; CDR2 reads FQGNSA. Trimming shortened V by 5 bases and J by 4 bases, and 6 bases separated the two germline ends. CDR3 in amino acids: CASSPGYEQYF. The CDR3, as DNA: TGTGCCAGCAGCCCGGGGTACGAGCAGTACTTC.

The chain employs TRBV18 and TRBJ2-3, with 9 positions matching TRBD2. The ends lost 6 bases at V and 2 bases at J; junction bases unmatched: 6. The V gene's germline CDR1 is KGHSH and CDR2 LQKENI. This CDR3 has 15 residues. In DNA form, the CDR3 reads TGTGCCAGCTCCCGAAGCGGGGGGCCCACAGATACGCAGTATTTT. Its translation: CASSRSGGPTDTQYF.

This chain connects TRBV5-4 to TRBJ2-2; weak D call: TRBD2 (6 bases). The CDR3 loop spans 16 amino acids. Looked up from germline, CDR1 is SGHNT and CDR2 is YYREEE (reference sequence). The ends were cut back, 0 bases at V and 4 bases at J, with 13 bases in the middle. Written as DNA, the CDR3 is TGTGCCAGCAGCTTGGTGGCGGGGACGGGCACCGGGGAGCTGTTTTTT. It codes for CASSLVAGTGTGELFF.

The rearrangement uses TRBV6-6 and TRBJ1-4; 7 bases line up with TRBD1. CDR3 length: 16 residues. Germline-derived CDR1 and CDR2 are MNHNY and SVGAGI (reference sequence). V shed 5 bases, J shed 0 bases, and the junction held 6 bases outside the gene matches. The CDR3 DNA sequence: TGTGCCAGCAGTCCGGGACAGCGAGCAACTAATGAAAAACTGTTTTTT. This gives the protein CASSPGQRATNEKLFF.

This clone was picked up a small number of times. The chain joins TRBV5-1 to TRBJ1-3, with D unresolved. The CDR3 covers 16 residues. CDR1 and CDR2 (germline): SGHRS, YFSETQ. Trimming took off 2 bases at V and 2 bases at J, with 14 bases between the two ends. The CDR3 region is CASSFSQDVPGNTIYF. CDR3 DNA: TGCGCCAGCAGCTTTTCCCAGGACGTTCCTGGAAACACCATATATTTT.

This chain links TRBV5-4 with TRBJ2-6; D call uncertain. This CDR3 has 14 amino acids. V lost 4 bases and J lost 0, with 5 bases in between. The germline V gene encodes CDR1 SGHNT and CDR2 YYREEE (reference sequence). The CDR3 coding sequence is TGTGCCAGCAGCGAGAGCTCTGGGGCCAACGTCCTGACTTTC. Protein product: CASSESSGANVLTF. Using reference TRBV5-4 and TRBJ2-6 for the parts outside the CDR3, the full variable domain is ETGVTQSPTHLIKTRGQQVTLRCSSQSGHNTVSWYQQALGQGPQFIFQYYREEENGRGNFPPRFSGLQFPNYSSELNVNALELDDSALYLCASSESSGANVLTFGAGSRLTVL.

The chain recombines TRBV2 with TRBJ2-1; a weak D match, TRBD2 (5 bases). The CDR3 spans 15 residues. The germline V gene encodes CDR1 SNHLY and CDR2 FYNNEI. V dropped 5 bases and J dropped 7 bases, with 18 bases sitting between them. The CDR3 loop reads CASSFGGLARNEQFF. The CDR3, as DNA: TGTGCCAGCAGTTTCGGCGGGCTAGCTAGGAATGAGCAGTTCTTC.

This rearrangement joins TRBV10-1 to TRBJ2-3, with D unresolved. There are 13 residues in the CDR3. Germline CDR1 is WNHNN and CDR2 is SYGVQD (reference sequence). V lost 6 bases and J lost 5, with 12 bases in between. The CDR3 region has the DNA TGCGCCAGCAGCCAAGACTTTGTAGATACGCAGTATTTT. It codes for CASSQDFVDTQYF.

The chain carries TRBV19 and TRBJ1-5; D ambiguous. Germline loops: CDR1 LNHDA, CDR2 SQIVND (reference sequence). The length of the CDR3 is 15 residues. V was pared by 2 bases and J by 4 bases, with 12 bases between. This CDR3 reads CASSIHRLSNQPQHF. For the CDR3, the DNA is TGTGCCAGTAGTATACACCGGCTATCGAATCAGCCCCAGCATTTT.

The rearrangement uses TRBV5-1 and TRBJ1-4, with D hard to call. V was clipped by 7 bases and J by 4 bases, with 14 bases between them. Germline V lookup: CDR1 SGHRS, CDR2 YFSETQ. The CDR3 sequence is 14 residues long. This CDR3 reads CASSTGEINEKLFF. The CDR3 DNA reads as TGCGCCAGCTCCACGGGCGAGATTAATGAAAAACTGTTTTTT. Together with reference TRBV5-1 and TRBJ1-4, the CDR3 gives the full variable domain: KAGVTQTPRYLIKTRGQQVTLSCSPISGHRSVSWYQQTPGQGLQFLFEYFSETQRNKGNFPGRFSGRQFSNSRSEMNVSTLELGDSALYLCASSTGEINEKLFFGSGTQLSVL.

In this sample, this clone turned up once. The chain recombines TRBV5-1 with TRBJ1-6; D gene ambiguous. The CDR3 has 15 residues. CDR1 SGHRS and CDR2 YFSETQ come from the germline V gene. The V gene lost 0 bases and the J gene lost 7 bases, with 11 bases spanning the gap. The CDR3 bases are TGCGCCAGCAGCTTGGGGTGGGAAGGGAATTCACCCCTCCACTTT. Its protein is CASSLGWEGNSPLHF. Full variable domain (rest looked up from reference TRBV5-1 and TRBJ1-6): KAGVTQTPRYLIKTRGQQVTLSCSPISGHRSVSWYQQTPGQGLQFLFEYFSETQRNKGNFPGRFSGRQFSNSRSEMNVSTLELGDSALYLCASSLGWEGNSPLHFGNGTRLTVT.

V usage is TRBV29-1 and J usage is TRBJ1-2; D is uncertain. The germline V and J ends were trimmed by 4 bases and 6 bases, with 12 bases remaining between them. The CDR3 is made up of 12 amino acids. The germline gives CDR1 SQVTM, CDR2 ANQGSEA. For the CDR3, the DNA is TGCAGCGTTGTTAACTCGGCGGATGGCTACACCTTC. It specifies CSVVNSADGYTF.

The rearrangement links TRBV9 to TRBJ2-1; 7 bases map to TRBD2. There are 16 residues in the CDR3. The V gene's germline CDR1 is SGDLS and CDR2 YYNGEE. V was pared by 0 bases and J by 5 bases, with 8 bases of the junction left unmatched. In DNA form, the CDR3 reads TGTGCCAGCAGCGTAGGTAAGCTCCTAGCGGACAATGAGCAGTTCTTC. Translation gives CASSVGKLLADNEQFF.

The chain employs TRBV15 and TRBJ1-4, with D uncertain. The germline CDR1 and CDR2 sequences are LNHNV and YYDKDF (reference sequence). Trimming stripped 0 bases from V and 2 bases from J, with 4 bases between. The CDR3 is 14 amino acids. The CDR3 coding sequence is TGTGCCACCAGCAGAGATAAGACTAATGAAAAACTGTTTTTT. Its translation is CATSRDKTNEKLFF.

This chain links TRBV9 with TRBJ2-3, with D perhaps assigned TRBD1 or TRBD2 (7 bases each). The V and J ends lost 4 bases and 0 bases respectively, with 15 bases between them. The V gene's germline CDR1 is SGDLS and CDR2 YYNGEE. The CDR3 covers 16 residues. CDR3 bases: TGTGCCAGCAGCCGGGGACAGCGGGGCAGCACAGATACGCAGTATTTT. Protein: CASSRGQRGSTDTQYF.

The chain couples TRBV7-2 to TRBJ1-6; D gene unclear. The CDR3 covers 15 residues. Germline CDR1 reads SGHTA; CDR2 reads FQGNSA. Trimming pared 5 bases from V and 7 bases from J, leaving 15 bases between. DNA for the CDR3: TGTGCCAGCAGCCCCTCCTGGGTTAGGAATTCACCCCTCCACTTT. Protein product: CASSPSWVRNSPLHF.

J is TRBJ2-7 and V is TRBV7-2; TRBD1 agrees at 12 bases. In germline, CDR1 is SGHTA, CDR2 FQGNSA. CDR3 size: 14 residues. The V segment lost 5 bases and the J segment 7 bases; nucleotides outside the gene matches: 6. DNA of the CDR3: TGTGCCAGCAGCAGAGGGACAGGGGGCCGGGAGCAGTACTTC. Residues: CASSRGTGGREQYF.

V usage is TRBV5-1 and J usage is TRBJ1-1, with a tentative D call TRBD1 (5 bases). Per the germline V gene, CDR1 is SGHRS and CDR2 is YFSETQ. V lost 0 bases, J lost 3 bases, and 6 bases lay in between. The CDR3 is 13 amino acids. The CDR3 is CASSLVRDTEAFF. CDR3 nucleotide sequence: TGCGCCAGCAGCTTGGTCAGGGACACTGAAGCTTTCTTT.

V gene TRBV4-1 combines with J gene TRBJ1-4, with D maybe TRBD1 (6 bases). The CDR3 length is 18 residues. Germline CDR1 reads MGHRA; CDR2 reads YSYEKL. V lost 8 bases to trimming and J lost 1 base, with 23 bases between them. CDR3 nucleotides: TGCGCCAGCGCATCTTTTTTCGGGGGCAGGGGAACTAATGAAAAACTGTTTTTT. Its protein product is CASASFFGGRGTNEKLFF.

This CDR3 is CASSLVHPGTGSPLHF. The CDR3 bases are TGTGCCAGCAGCTTGGTCCATCCAGGGACAGGTTCACCCCTCCACTTT. The V and J genes are TRBV5-6 and TRBJ1-6, with 8 bases aligning to TRBD1. CDR1 and CDR2 (germline): SGHDT, YYEEEE. The CDR3 consists of 16 residues. J was trimmed by 9 bases and V by 0 bases; bases with no gene match: 8.